This T cell receptor (beta chain) was retrieved from a study of blood T cell repertoires in COVID-19. About the research overall: Acute and convalescent COVID-19 specimens originated in the United States, Italy and Spain.

This clone has just a few counts. Method: immunoSEQ multiplex PCR; TCRdb's copy keeps in-frame clones and lacks some. The table has 65,000 to 70,000 clones, about 86% seen once. Per the germline V gene, CDR1 is MNHEY and CDR2 is SMNVEV (reference sequence). Losses at the gene ends were 6 bases for V and 6 bases for J; bases not matched to a gene: 7. The CDR3 is 15 residues long. This sequence originates from a woman aged 60 to 75 with acute or convalescent COVID-19. The chain joins TRBV27 to TRBJ1-5; 11 bases line up with TRBD1. Sequenced input: peripheral blood. The CDR3 DNA reads as TGTGCCAGCAGCAGGACAGGGGGCGGAGGTCAGCCCCAGCATTTT. This gives the protein CASSRTGGGGQPQHF.